The rows below give T cell receptor beta chains drawn from one sample of a study of T cells in Graves' hyperthyroidism and ophthalmopathy. TCRdb processed the multiplex PCR reads anew with MiXCR; each CDR3 protein has one entry. The sample has approximately 640,000 distinct CDR3 sequences, 45% seen once; the top ten hold approximately 7.2%. Sample: peripheral blood or thyroid tissue (not recorded which). The origin of the receptors is an adult man with Graves' disease, either hyperthyroidism or ophthalmopathy (not recorded which). Both conserved end residues are part of each CDR3. A D gene is named only where the DNA matches it firmly. Clone size appears in some rows only: once, few, many, or a class for an expanded clone.

v_call: TRBV25-1; clone_size: once; j_call: TRBJ2-5; d_call: NA; cdr3_aa: CASSAPGGLDQETQYF; cdr3_nt: TGTGCCAGCAGTGCACCCGGGGGTCTAGATCAAGAGACCCAGTACTTC
v_call: TRBV29-1; clone_size: many; j_call: TRBJ1-2; d_call: NA; cdr3_aa: CSVERGGEGRYNYGYTF; cdr3_nt: TGCAGCGTTGAACGGGGGGGTGAGGGACGTTATAACTATGGCTACACCTTC
v_call: TRBV7-9; clone_size: NA; j_call: TRBJ2-2; d_call: TRBD2; cdr3_aa: CASSHLGTSGGTGELFF; cdr3_nt: TGTGCCAGCAGCCATCTGGGGACTAGCGGGGGGACCGGGGAGCTGTTTTTT
v_call: TRBV20-1; clone_size: NA; j_call: TRBJ2-7; d_call: TRBD2; cdr3_aa: CSARTSGTNYEQYF; cdr3_nt: TGCAGTGCGCGGACTAGCGGGACCAACTACGAGCAGTACTTC
v_call: TRBV11-2; clone_size: NA; j_call: TRBJ2-7; d_call: NA; cdr3_aa: CASSPQAAEQPYEQYF; cdr3_nt: TGTGCCAGCAGCCCACAAGCGGCTGAACAGCCCTACGAGCAGTACTTC
v_call: TRBV7-2; clone_size: NA; j_call: TRBJ2-2; d_call: NA; cdr3_aa: CASSREGASNGELFF; cdr3_nt: TGTGCCAGCAGCCGAGAGGGTGCGTCGAACGGGGAGCTGTTTTTT
v_call: TRBV10-3; clone_size: NA; j_call: TRBJ1-5; d_call: NA; cdr3_aa: CAISESHGNQPQHF; cdr3_nt: TGTGCCATCAGTGAGTCCCACGGCAATCAGCCCCAGCATTTT
v_call: TRBV7-2; clone_size: NA; j_call: TRBJ2-5; d_call: NA; cdr3_aa: CASSFGGSVETQYF; cdr3_nt: TGTGCCAGCAGCTTTGGCGGTAGCGTGGAGACCCAGTACTTC
v_call: TRBV14; clone_size: NA; j_call: TRBJ2-5; d_call: NA; cdr3_aa: CASSQAPTGTQYF; cdr3_nt: TGTGCCAGCAGCCAAGCCCCGACAGGGACCCAGTACTTC
v_call: TRBV5-1; clone_size: NA; j_call: TRBJ1-5; d_call: NA; cdr3_aa: CASISRVNRPQHF; cdr3_nt: TGCGCCAGCATAAGCAGGGTGAATCGGCCCCAGCATTTT
v_call: TRBV20-1; clone_size: NA; j_call: TRBJ2-7; d_call: TRBD2; cdr3_aa: CSARVRTGLAYEQYF; cdr3_nt: TGCAGTGCTAGAGTAAGAACGGGACTAGCTTACGAGCAGTACTTC
v_call: TRBV7-9; clone_size: NA; j_call: TRBJ1-1; d_call: NA; cdr3_aa: CASSLRVGFDTEAFF; cdr3_nt: TGCGCCAGCAGCTTGAGGGTAGGGTTTGACACTGAAGCTTTCTTT
v_call: TRBV6-4; clone_size: NA; j_call: TRBJ1-3; d_call: TRBD1; cdr3_aa: CASSGYRTGGETIYF; cdr3_nt: TGTGCCAGCAGTGGCTACCGGACAGGGGGCGAAACCATATATTTT
v_call: TRBV9; clone_size: few; j_call: TRBJ1-6; d_call: TRBD1; cdr3_aa: CASSPPGQGSSPLHF; cdr3_nt: TGTGCCAGCAGCCCCCCGGGACAGGGTTCTTCACCCCTCCACTTT
v_call: TRBV10-2; clone_size: NA; j_call: TRBJ1-5; d_call: TRBD1; cdr3_aa: CATAGTGGQPQHF; cdr3_nt: TGCGCGACGGCCGGGACAGGGGGACAGCCCCAGCATTTT
v_call: TRBV7-9; clone_size: many; j_call: TRBJ1-1; d_call: NA; cdr3_aa: CASSLFLNTEAFF; cdr3_nt: TGTGCCAGCAGCTTATTTTTGAACACTGAAGCTTTCTTT
v_call: TRBV2; clone_size: many; j_call: TRBJ2-7; d_call: NA; cdr3_aa: CARGTYEQYF; cdr3_nt: TGTGCCAGAGGGACCTACGAGCAGTACTTC
v_call: TRBV24-1; clone_size: many; j_call: TRBJ2-7; d_call: NA; cdr3_aa: CATSPTGTYEQYF; cdr3_nt: TGTGCCACCAGTCCGACAGGTACCTACGAGCAGTACTTC
v_call: TRBV10-3; clone_size: NA; j_call: TRBJ2-7; d_call: TRBD1; cdr3_aa: CAIKPSETGAYEQYF; cdr3_nt: TGTGCCATCAAGCCGTCCGAGACAGGGGCCTACGAGCAGTACTTC
v_call: TRBV20-1; clone_size: once; j_call: TRBJ1-2; d_call: TRBD1; cdr3_aa: CSARDLVGTGVGYTF; cdr3_nt: TGCAGTGCTAGAGATCTGGTGGGGACAGGGGTTGGCTACACCTTC
v_call: TRBV10-1; clone_size: few; j_call: TRBJ1-2; d_call: NA; cdr3_aa: CARKYRVAIYGYTF; cdr3_nt: TGCGCCAGAAAGTACAGGGTGGCGATCTATGGCTACACCTTC
v_call: TRBV7-9; clone_size: many; j_call: TRBJ2-7; d_call: NA; cdr3_aa: CASSFFPPGRSYEQYF; cdr3_nt: TGTGCCAGCAGCTTCTTCCCCCCGGGACGCAGCTACGAGCAGTACTTC
v_call: TRBV7-2; clone_size: few; j_call: TRBJ2-7; d_call: NA; cdr3_aa: CASSLVLWGRIYEQYF; cdr3_nt: TGTGCCAGCAGCTTAGTTTTGTGGGGTAGGATCTACGAGCAGTACTTC
v_call: TRBV20-1; clone_size: NA; j_call: TRBJ1-4; d_call: TRBD1; cdr3_aa: CSARDRGRFEKLFF; cdr3_nt: TGCAGTGCTAGAGACAGGGGGCGGTTTGAAAAACTGTTTTTT
v_call: TRBV2; clone_size: few; j_call: TRBJ1-1; d_call: TRBD1; cdr3_aa: CAGQGGGTEAFF; cdr3_nt: TGTGCCGGACAGGGAGGGGGCACTGAAGCTTTCTTT
v_call: TRBV30; clone_size: NA; j_call: TRBJ1-2; d_call: NA; cdr3_aa: CAWTRGNYGYTF; cdr3_nt: TGTGCCTGGACCCGGGGCAACTATGGCTACACCTTC
v_call: TRBV29-1; clone_size: NA; j_call: TRBJ1-5; d_call: NA; cdr3_aa: CNRGYYQPQHF; cdr3_nt: TGCAACAGAGGGTATTATCAGCCCCAGCATTTT
v_call: TRBV7-8; clone_size: NA; j_call: TRBJ2-7; d_call: NA; cdr3_aa: CACSVDPGTGYEQYF; cdr3_nt: NA
v_call: TRBV7-8; clone_size: many; j_call: TRBJ2-7; d_call: TRBD1; cdr3_aa: CASSRPQGISYEQYF; cdr3_nt: TGTGCCAGCAGCAGACCACAGGGGATCTCCTACGAGCAGTACTTC
v_call: TRBV2; clone_size: NA; j_call: TRBJ1-4; d_call: TRBD1; cdr3_aa: CASSKDRGEKLFF; cdr3_nt: TGTGCCAGCTCTAAAGACAGGGGTGAAAAACTGTTTTTT
v_call: TRBV12-3/TRBV12-4; clone_size: few; j_call: TRBJ1-5; d_call: TRBD1; cdr3_aa: CASRMDRVSNQPQHF; cdr3_nt: TGTGCCAGCAGAATGGACAGGGTTAGCAATCAGCCCCAGCATTTT
v_call: TRBV2; clone_size: NA; j_call: TRBJ2-5; d_call: TRBD2; cdr3_aa: CASSPRRGGETQYF; cdr3_nt: TGTGCCAGCAGTCCCCGCCGGGGGGGAGAGACCCAGTACTTC
v_call: TRBV29-1; clone_size: once; j_call: TRBJ1-2; d_call: TRBD1; cdr3_aa: CSVAGTGTSYTF; cdr3_nt: TGCAGCGTGGCCGGGACAGGGACGAGCTACACCTTC
v_call: TRBV7-2; clone_size: many; j_call: TRBJ1-5; d_call: NA; cdr3_aa: CASSSQGEGNQPQHF; cdr3_nt: TGTGCCAGCAGCTCGCAGGGAGAGGGCAATCAGCCCCAGCATTTT
v_call: TRBV29-1; clone_size: NA; j_call: TRBJ1-2; d_call: NA; cdr3_aa: CSVAEREGYTF; cdr3_nt: TGCAGCGTTGCGGAGAGAGAGGGCTACACCTTC
v_call: TRBV7-8; clone_size: NA; j_call: TRBJ1-5; d_call: NA; cdr3_aa: CASSSGQTYSNQPQHF; cdr3_nt: TGTGCCAGCAGCTCCGGACAGACTTATAGCAATCAGCCCCAGCATTTT
v_call: TRBV12-3/TRBV12-4; clone_size: few; j_call: TRBJ1-4; d_call: NA; cdr3_aa: CASSTRGSGEKLFF; cdr3_nt: TGTGCCAGCAGTACAAGGGGGAGTGGTGAAAAACTGTTTTTT
v_call: TRBV6-5; clone_size: many; j_call: TRBJ2-5; d_call: TRBD1; cdr3_aa: CASSYGQGETQYF; cdr3_nt: TGTGCTAGCAGCTACGGACAGGGAGAGACCCAGTACTTC
v_call: TRBV20-1; clone_size: NA; j_call: TRBJ2-7; d_call: NA; cdr3_aa: CSARDRGSGRNEQYF; cdr3_nt: TGCAGTGCTAGAGATCGGGGCTCGGGGCGAAACGAGCAGTACTTC
v_call: TRBV9; clone_size: few; j_call: TRBJ1-1; d_call: NA; cdr3_aa: CASSVGPGLGTNTEAFF; cdr3_nt: TGTGCCAGCAGCGTAGGTCCCGGTCTCGGGACAAACACTGAAGCTTTCTTT
v_call: TRBV10-1; clone_size: many; j_call: TRBJ2-7; d_call: NA; cdr3_aa: CASGNIGEQYF; cdr3_nt: TGCGCCAGCGGGAATATCGGGGAGCAGTACTTC
v_call: TRBV7-6; clone_size: NA; j_call: TRBJ1-2; d_call: NA; cdr3_aa: CASSQPRTEAYGYTF; cdr3_nt: TGTGCCAGCAGCCAACCCCGTACAGAGGCTTATGGCTACACCTTC
v_call: TRBV19; clone_size: NA; j_call: TRBJ1-3; d_call: NA; cdr3_aa: CASQGWLGNTIYF; cdr3_nt: TGTGCCAGTCAAGGGTGGCTCGGAAACACCATATATTTT
v_call: TRBV15; clone_size: NA; j_call: TRBJ2-5; d_call: NA; cdr3_aa: CATSRDSQEAQYF; cdr3_nt: TGTGCCACCAGCAGGGACAGCCAAGAGGCCCAGTACTTC
v_call: TRBV5-1; clone_size: few; j_call: TRBJ1-1; d_call: NA; cdr3_aa: CASSGPDSQNTEAFF; cdr3_nt: TGCGCCAGCAGCGGGCCGGACAGCCAAAACACTGAAGCTTTCTTT
v_call: TRBV5-1; clone_size: few; j_call: TRBJ2-2; d_call: NA; cdr3_aa: CASSRDSFTGELFF; cdr3_nt: TGCGCCAGCAGTCGCGACTCGTTCACCGGGGAGCTGTTTTTT
v_call: TRBV20-1; clone_size: few; j_call: TRBJ1-1; d_call: NA; cdr3_aa: CSARDAGGLNTEAFF; cdr3_nt: TGCAGTGCTAGAGATGCTGGGGGTCTGAACACTGAAGCTTTCTTT